This TCR beta chain appears in the sequencing data of a study of cytomegalovirus exposure and HLA in healthy donors. There are 16 residues in the CDR3. Germline values: CDR1 MGHRA, CDR2 YSYEKL. Germline trimming cut 1 base from V and 4 bases from J; bases unmatched to any gene: 6. Concerning this clone itself: Its antigen remains unknown.

Notes on the study in general: Presence/absence analyses took donor sequencing depth as roughly uniform. Within an earlier analysis, most TCR beta V segments proved productive either about 90% or about 30% of the time.

The PCR made use of 60 Vbeta and 13 Jbeta primers. Original processing methods: It was a later analysis that counted tens of millions of unique TCR beta chains, of which around 11 million were shared. Clones were read by immunoSEQ multiplex PCR, and TCRdb kept only the in-frame ones, dropping some. V and J calls and clone size are given by that table; D and trimming were obtained from the DNA. Of about 98,000 clones listed, over 65% are singletons. Sequencing was done on a sample of PBMCs. The receptor was isolated from a male donor in good health and CMV-seronegative. The chain joins TRBV4-1 to TRBJ2-3; 9 bases fit TRBD1. This chain's CDR3 is CASSQAGTGFADTQYF. CDR3 nucleotide sequence: TGCGCCAGCAGCCAAGCCGGGACAGGGTTTGCAGATACGCAGTATTTT.